A single sample is the source of the 30 T cell receptor beta chains below, sequenced in a study of blood T cells in healthy people across ages. Then a second PCR, running about 7 to 11 cycles, was carried out with a sample-barcoded 5' primer and a J-beta primer mix. TCRdb independently ran MiXCR on the 5' RACE reads; one entry per CDR3 protein. The sample shows approximately 880,000 distinct CDR3 sequences, around 46% of them seen only once. The sample comprised blood. The receptors originated from a man aged 25-45 years in good health.

This clonotype has only a few counts. The chain recombines TRBV7-9 with TRBJ1-1, with unresolved D. The CDR3 contains 11 residues. In germline, CDR1 is SEHNR, CDR2 FQNEAQ (reference sequence). Trimming left V 6 bases short and J 5 bases short, with 7 bases between. The DNA of the CDR3 is TGTGCCAGCAGTATGGGGACTGAAGCTTTCTTT. Protein: CASSMGTEAFF.

There are a few counts of this clonotype. The chain uses TRBV4-1 and TRBJ2-4; 8 positions match TRBD2. This CDR3 is 15 amino acids long. Germline-derived CDR1 and CDR2 are MGHRA and YSYEKL. The trim removed 0 bases at V and 7 bases at J, leaving 5 bases unmatched. This chain's CDR3 is CASSQEATGGNIQYF. Written as DNA, the CDR3 is TGCGCCAGCAGCCAAGAAGCAACGGGGGGGAACATTCAGTACTTC.

This clonotype came up many times. The chain uses TRBV6-2 or TRBV6-3 and TRBJ2-1; no clear D gene. Germline CDR1 reads MNHEY; CDR2 reads SVGEGT. This CDR3 has 12 residues. The ends were cut back, 3 bases at V and 8 bases at J, with 8 bases in the middle. CDR3 in DNA: TGTGCCAGCAGTTATCGTGTCGATGAGCAGTTCTTC. Amino acids: CASSYRVDEQFF.

This clonotype was observed a handful of times. The rearrangement uses TRBV7-8 and TRBJ2-7, with 8 bases aligning to TRBD2. Germline values: CDR1 SGHVS, CDR2 FQNEAQ. The CDR3 runs to 15 residues. Trimming cost V 1 base and J 2 bases; bases outside gene matches: 4. The CDR3 DNA sequence: TGTGCCAGCAGCTTAGGTGGTAGCGGGACCTACGAGCAGTACTTC. This sequence encodes CASSLGGSGTYEQYF.

A few counts support this clonotype. The gene calls are TRBV6-1 and TRBJ1-2; unclear D gene. This CDR3 region has 16 residues. The V gene's germline CDR1 is MNHNS and CDR2 SASEGT. Deletions cut 10 bases from V and 2 bases from J, with 23 bases between. CDR3 residues: CATSHGGGAPNYGYTF. In DNA form, the CDR3 reads TGTGCCACCAGCCACGGCGGCGGCGCCCCCAACTATGGCTACACCTTC.

This clonotype was seen repeatedly, ten times or more. CDR3 coding DNA: TGTGCCAGCACCCGGACAGGGACGAACACTGAAGCTTTCTTT. Protein product: CASTRTGTNTEAFF. The V gene is TRBV6-6, the J gene TRBJ1-1; 8 bases line up with TRBD1. The CDR3 consists of 14 residues. V shed 7 bases, J shed 1 base, and the junction held 5 bases outside the gene matches. Germline V gene sequence: CDR1 MNHNY, CDR2 SVGAGI (reference sequence).

The V and J genes are TRBV7-2 and TRBJ1-1; D unresolved. The length of the CDR3 is 15 residues. Germline V lookup: CDR1 SGHTA, CDR2 FQGNSA. Trimming took 8 bases from V and 1 from J, leaving 17 bases between them. CDR3 residues: CASDNPWQANTEAFF. CDR3 nucleotides: TGTGCCAGCGACAATCCCTGGCAGGCGAACACTGAAGCTTTCTTT.

The genes are TRBV5-6 and TRBJ1-2; D unresolved. The CDR3 consists of 15 residues. Looked up from germline, CDR1 is SGHDT and CDR2 is YYEEEE. The ends were cut back, 4 bases at V and 0 bases at J, with 13 bases in the middle. CDR3: CASSALLEANYGYTF. The CDR3 bases are TGTGCCAGCAGCGCTCTCCTTGAGGCTAACTATGGCTACACCTTC.

This clonotype was detected only a few times. One end of the junction does not line up with germline, which may come from a read error. The genes are TRBV7-2 and TRBJ1-5, with TRBD1 matching 9 bases. Germline CDR1 reads SGHTA; CDR2 reads FQGNSA. The CDR3 is 15 residues long. CDR3 sequence reads: CASSFTGGSKQPQHF. Written as DNA, the CDR3 is TGTGCCAGCAGCTTTACAGGGGGCAGCAAGCAGCCCCAGCATTTT. Drawing the rest from reference TRBV7-2 and TRBJ1-5, the complete variable domain is GAGVSQSPSNKVTEKGKDVELRCDPISGHTALYWYRQSLGQGLEFLIYFQGNSAPDKSGLPSDRFSAERTGGSVSTLTIQRTQQEDSAVYLCASSFTGGSKQPQHFGDGTRLSIL.

This clonotype was counted between two and nine times. The chain carries TRBV9 and TRBJ2-3, with TRBD1 matching over 8 bases. The CDR3 totals 16 residues. V shed 0 bases and J 1 base; nucleotides not matched to a gene: 4. CDR1 SGDLS and CDR2 YYNGEE come from the germline V gene. This CDR3 reads CASSVDGQGRTDTQYF. CDR3 DNA: TGTGCCAGCAGCGTAGACGGACAGGGCCGCACAGATACGCAGTATTTT.

This clonotype was counted only a few times. The J gene is TRBJ1-1, the V gene TRBV2, with 10 bases identical to TRBD1. J was trimmed by 7 bases and V by 6 bases; bases with no gene match: 5. Germline V gene sequence: CDR1 SNHLY, CDR2 FYNNEI. This CDR3 has 13 residues. The CDR3 DNA is TGTGCCAGCAGGACAGGGGGCGGTGATGAAGCTTTCTTT. Translation: CASRTGGGDEAFF.

V is TRBV6-5 and J is TRBJ1-2; D gene uncertain. Germline assignment: CDR1 MNHEY and CDR2 SVGAGI. V lost 8 bases to trimming and J lost 4 bases, with 14 bases between them. The CDR3 contains 13 residues. CDR3 in DNA: TGTGCCAGCGTTAGTACCCCCTCCTATGGCTACACCTTC. Its protein product is CASVSTPSYGYTF.

In the case of this clonotype: The junction does not match germline at one end; this may be a read error. This rearrangement joins TRBV7-9 to TRBJ2-1; D not resolved. The V gene's germline CDR1 is SEHNR and CDR2 FQNEAQ (reference sequence). The CDR3 has 14 residues. CDR3 DNA sequence: TGTGCCAGCAGCTTAAGTACCTCCTGCAATGAGCAGTTCTTC. Its protein product is CASSLSTSCNEQFF.

This chain uses TRBV9 with TRBJ2-1; 12 nucleotides match TRBD2. The V gene's germline CDR1 is SGDLS and CDR2 YYNGEE. CDR3 length: 18 amino acids. J gave up 8 bases and V 1 base, and 13 bases lay outside the gene matches. CDR3 protein: CASSVSLGTSGPWDEQFF. In DNA, the CDR3 is TGTGCCAGCAGCGTATCTCTCGGGACTAGCGGGCCTTGGGATGAGCAGTTCTTC.

This clonotype was detected a few times. V is TRBV6-2 or TRBV6-3 and J is TRBJ2-7; 9 nucleotides match TRBD1. Germline trimming cut 8 bases from V and 3 bases from J; bases unmatched to any gene: 11. The germline gives CDR1 MNHEY, CDR2 SVGEGT. The CDR3 contains 15 residues. The CDR3 DNA reads TGTGCCAGCCAACTCCCGGGACAGGGAAACTACGAGCAGTACTTC. Its protein product is CASQLPGQGNYEQYF.

This chain connects TRBV20-1 to TRBJ2-7; D not certain. The last part of the DNA fits TRBJ2-5 better; the J call may be wrong. CDR1 and CDR2 (germline): DFQATT, SNEGSKA (reference sequence). The CDR3 covers 11 residues. CDR3 in amino acids: CSAFTVETQYF. The CDR3 bases are TGCAGTGCTTTCACAGTGGAGACCCAGTACTTC.

The chain couples TRBV6-6 to TRBJ2-1, with 7 bases fitting TRBD2. The CDR3 totals 14 residues. Germline V CDR1 and CDR2: MNHNY, SVGAGI (reference sequence). Losses at the gene ends were 2 bases for V and 2 bases for J; bases not matched to a gene: 0. In nucleotides, the CDR3 is TGTGCCAGCAGTTACGGACTAGCCTACAATGAGCAGTTCTTC. Translating it yields CASSYGLAYNEQFF.

A few counts support this clonotype. This rearrangement joins TRBV6-1 to TRBJ2-7; 9 nucleotides align to TRBD1. With V trimmed by 4 bases and J by 0 bases, 7 bases remained unmatched. This CDR3 contains 16 residues. CDR1 is MNHNS, CDR2 SASEGT, per germline. CDR3 in DNA: TGTGCCAGCAGTGGATGGGACAGGGATCTCTCCTACGAGCAGTACTTC. Residues: CASSGWDRDLSYEQYF.

This chain links TRBV3-1 with TRBJ2-3, with D perhaps TRBD2 (6 bases). Germline CDR1 reads LGHDT; CDR2 reads YNNKEL (reference sequence). This CDR3 spans 19 amino acids. Trimming stripped 2 bases from V and 1 base from J, with 22 bases between. The CDR3 is CASSQRAGLAAIRTDTQYF. The CDR3 coding sequence is TGTGCCAGCAGCCAACGAGCTGGATTAGCGGCCATCCGCACAGATACGCAGTATTTT.

The rearrangement links TRBV20-1 to TRBJ2-3, with D maybe TRBD2 (7 bases). The CDR3 has 17 amino acids. V lost 3 bases to trimming and J lost 3 bases, with 22 bases between them. Germline values: CDR1 DFQATT, CDR2 SNEGSKA (reference sequence). The chain's CDR3 is CSARPEGGGRRTDTQYF. DNA of the CDR3: TGCAGTGCTAGGCCCGAGGGGGGGGGAAGGAGGACAGATACGCAGTATTTT.

The chain is built from TRBV27 and TRBJ1-1; a possible D gene is TRBD1 (5 bases). Trimming pared 4 bases from V and 4 bases from J, leaving 13 bases between. CDR3 length equals 14 residues. Germline V lookup: CDR1 MNHEY, CDR2 SMNVEV (reference sequence). For the CDR3, the DNA is TGTGCCAGCAGTTCGATAAGGGGAGGCACTGAAGCTTTCTTT. This translates into CASSSIRGGTEAFF.

V and J are TRBV6-1 and TRBJ1-1, with 8 positions matching TRBD1. V lost 4 bases, J lost 4 bases, and 8 bases stayed unmatched. The length of the CDR3 is 15 residues. Per germline, CDR1 MNHNS and CDR2 SASEGT. CDR3 in DNA: TGTGCCAGCAGTGCGCTTTGGACAGGGTCCACTGAAGCTTTCTTT. The encoded protein is CASSALWTGSTEAFF.

The rearrangement links TRBV6-5 to TRBJ2-1; 8 bases match TRBD1. Germline CDR1 MNHEY, CDR2 SVGAGI. V was pared by 2 bases and J by 6 bases, with 12 bases of the junction left unmatched. The CDR3 covers 17 residues. CDR3 sequence: CASSYQASTTGVNEQFF. The CDR3 DNA is TGTGCCAGCAGTTACCAGGCTTCGACGACAGGGGTCAATGAGCAGTTCTTC.

The V gene is TRBV9, the J gene TRBJ1-5; D is undetermined. This CDR3 has 14 residues. Germline assignment: CDR1 SGDLS and CDR2 YYNGEE. V gave up 0 bases and J gave up 3 bases, with 7 bases separating them. The chain's CDR3 is CASSVGTDNQPQHF. DNA of the CDR3: TGTGCCAGCAGCGTAGGTACAGACAATCAGCCCCAGCATTTT. Supplemented by reference TRBV9 and TRBJ1-5, the full variable domain reads DSGVTQTPKHLITATGQRVTLRCSPRSGDLSVYWYQQSLDQGLQFLIQYYNGEERAKGNILERFSAQQFPDLHSELNLSSLELGDSALYFCASSVGTDNQPQHFGDGTRLSIL.

This clonotype was seen at least ten times. A much larger clone lies one base from this, so it may be a read error. This rearrangement joins TRBV3-1 to TRBJ1-3; a weak D match, TRBD1 (6 bases). This CDR3 contains 15 residues. With 1 base removed from V and 0 bases from J, the gap between germline ends came to 7 bases. CDR1 is LGHDT and CDR2 is YNNKEL in the germline V gene (reference sequence). The CDR3 region is CASSQADSSGNTIYF. In DNA, the CDR3 is TGTGCCAGCAGCCAAGCGGACAGCTCTGGAAACACCATATATTTT.

The chain is built from TRBV12-3 or TRBV12-4 and TRBJ1-2; D remains unclear. This CDR3 comprises 13 residues. The V end lost 5 bases, the J end lost 5 bases, and 12 bases lay between the germline ends. CDR3 bases: TGTGCCAGCAGTCCGGCCCTGACATATGGCTACACCTTC. Translating gives CASSPALTYGYTF.

V is TRBV14 and J is TRBJ2-1; maybe TRBD2 (7 bases). Per germline, CDR1 SGHDN and CDR2 FVKESK. V lost 4 bases and J lost 8, with 12 bases in between. The CDR3 totals 13 residues. The CDR3 DNA sequence: TGTGCCAGCAGCCGTGGCGGGGGCGATGAGCAGTTCTTC. Encoded protein: CASSRGGGDEQFF. The whole variable domain, remainder taken from reference TRBV14 and TRBJ2-1, is EAGVTQFPSHSVIEKGQTVTLRCDPISGHDNLYWYRRVMGKEIKFLLHFVKESKQDESGMPNNRFLAERTGGTYSTLKVQPAELEDSGVYFCASSRGGGDEQFFGPGTRLTVL.

This chain uses TRBV2 with TRBJ2-7, with a tentative D call TRBD1 (5 bases). The CDR3 contains 12 residues. Trimming pared 7 bases from V and 1 base from J, leaving 8 bases between. Germline V gene lookup returns CDR1 SNHLY and CDR2 FYNNEI. The CDR3 reads CASTQDSYEQYF. CDR3 DNA sequence: TGTGCCAGCACACAGGATTCCTACGAGCAGTACTTC.

The chain recombines TRBV20-1 with TRBJ2-3; D not certain. Germline V CDR1 and CDR2: DFQATT, SNEGSKA (reference sequence). This CDR3 has 14 amino acids. Trimming shortened V by 5 bases and J by 2 bases, and 14 bases separated the two germline ends. CDR3 nucleotide sequence: TGCAGTGCTTCCCAGCCTACGATCACAGATACGCAGTATTTT. This encodes CSASQPTITDTQYF.

The table lists this clonotype with a few counts. The chain has TRBV6-2 or TRBV6-3 and TRBJ2-7; the D is unclear. The CDR3 totals 14 residues. Trimming cost V 6 bases and J 0 bases, with 12 bases left between them. Per the germline V gene, CDR1 is MNHEY and CDR2 is SVGEGT. The CDR3 DNA sequence: TGTGCCAGCAGCCGCGACAAAGGCTCCTACGAGCAGTACTTC. This translates into CASSRDKGSYEQYF.